This T cell receptor (beta chain) was sequenced during a study of cytomegalovirus exposure and HLA in healthy donors. Study findings and constraints: It was confirmed in vitro that three of the CMV-associated chains were specific for CMV antigens. Rare TCR sequences predominated, though certain public TCRs were found in many donors. A later analysis found first-cohort TCR clusters tended to co-occur in the 110 or so validation repertoires.

TCRdb's copy holds only in-frame clones and misses some; the assay was immunoSEQ multiplex PCR. The table has 160,000 or so clones, 86% seen once; the top ten hold less than 3.5%. Details on this clone: The antigen remains undetermined.

The CDR3 loop spans 12 amino acids. The germline V gene encodes CDR1 GTSNPN and CDR2 SVGIG (reference sequence). Trimming shortened V by 8 bases and J by 9 bases, and 19 bases separated the two germline ends. The chain recombines TRBV30 with TRBJ1-2; TRBD1 might be the D (6 bases). The source of this sequence is a man aged 18 to 30 in good health and CMV-seropositive. The sample was PBMCs. CDR3 DNA sequence: TGTGCCCGCCGAGCAGGGACATCAAGCTACACCTTC. This codes for CARRAGTSSYTF.